This T cell receptor (beta chain) is from a study of cytomegalovirus exposure and HLA in healthy donors. General study results and limits: In a later analysis, an Asian-associated ancestry cluster reportedly showed fewer N-insertions than the roughly 700-donor mean.

V was shortened by 7 bases and J by 7 bases, with 14 bases between the two germline ends. The germline V gene has CDR1 SNHLY and CDR2 FYNNEI. The CDR3 is 13 residues long. On this clone: Its antigen is undetermined.

The PCR contained 60 Vbeta and 13 Jbeta primers. Produced via immunoSEQ multiplex PCR; TCRdb's table is partial and in-frame only. The data show 200,000 or so clones, about two thirds seen once. Nominally healthy donors were sampled, though unrecorded immune exposures were likely. The rearrangement uses TRBV2 and TRBJ1-5; D not certain. What was sequenced was PBMCs. The clonotype was recovered from a man in his forties in good health and CMV-seropositive. The CDR3 is CASISGYGQPQHF. Here the CDR3 DNA reads TGTGCCAGCATTTCAGGATACGGACAGCCCCAGCATTTT.